Shown below are 19 T cell receptor beta chains from a single sample sequenced in a study of shared T cell receptors in the human thymus. Only in-frame clones appear in the TCRdb table, and some are missing; sequencing was by immunoSEQ multiplex PCR. This sample has just under 550,000 clones, with roughly 74% found just once. This same sample was also part of a study on human thymus T cells.

Sequenced: thymocytes. The receptor source for this set is a boy under three years old with a congenital heart defect.

The V and J genes are TRBV7-9 and TRBJ1-1, with TRBD1 as a possible D gene (5 bases). Trimming removed 1 base from V and 8 bases from J, with 5 bases in between. Germline V gives CDR1 SEHNR, CDR2 FQNEAQ (reference sequence). The CDR3 runs to 11 residues. This CDR3 reads CASSLEGEAFF. In nucleotides, the CDR3 is TGTGCCAGCAGCTTAGAGGGGGAAGCTTTCTTT.

This rearrangement joins TRBV29-1 to TRBJ2-4, with D possibly TRBD2 on 7 matching bases. Germline V gives CDR1 SQVTM, CDR2 ANQGSEA. The CDR3 length is 17 residues. Trimming removed 0 bases at V and 4 bases at J, with 19 bases between. CDR3 sequence: CSVEEGASGPLKNIQYF. The CDR3 nucleotides are TGCAGCGTTGAAGAGGGGGCTAGCGGACCCCTTAAAAACATTCAGTACTTC. The full variable domain, completed using reference TRBV29-1 and TRBJ2-4, is SAVISQKPSRDICQRGTSLTIQCQVDSQVTMMFWYRQQPGQSLTLIATANQGSEATYESGFVIDKFPISRPNLTFSTLTVSNMSPEDSSIYLCSVEEGASGPLKNIQYFGAGTRLSVL.

The chain combines TRBV20-1 with TRBJ2-1; the D gene is possibly TRBD1 (5 bases). With 6 bases removed from V and 5 bases from J, the gap between germline ends came to 5 bases. Germline assignment: CDR1 DFQATT and CDR2 SNEGSKA (reference sequence). The CDR3 length is 10 residues. CDR3 region: CSARDNEQFF. The DNA for the CDR3 is TGCAGTGCCAGGGACAATGAGCAGTTCTTC.

The chain is built from TRBV6-5 and TRBJ2-5, with D possibly TRBD2 on 6 matching bases. Germline lookup yields CDR1 MNHEY and CDR2 SVGAGI. CDR3 size: 16 residues. V was shortened by 4 bases and J by 2 bases, with 17 bases between the two germline ends. This chain's CDR3 is CASSLPGGNGQETQYF. CDR3 nucleotides: TGTGCCAGCAGTTTACCGGGCGGGAACGGGCAAGAGACCCAGTACTTC.

The chain has TRBV10-3 and TRBJ2-1; 11 bases fit TRBD2. Germline V lookup: CDR1 ENHRY, CDR2 SYGVKD. The CDR3 length is 17 residues. With 3 bases clipped from V and 1 base from J, the junction kept 5 bases outside the gene matches. This CDR3 is CAISDSGTSGSYNEQFF. CDR3 DNA: TGTGCCATCAGTGATTCCGGGACTAGCGGATCCTACAATGAGCAGTTCTTC.

CDR3 nucleotides: TGTGCCAGCAGTTGCCTAGCGGGGACCTACGAGCAGTACTTC. Translating gives CASSCLAGTYEQYF. The V gene is TRBV28, the J gene TRBJ2-7; 9 nucleotides align to TRBD2. V lost 4 bases, J lost 2 bases, and 3 bases stayed unmatched. The V gene's germline CDR1 is MDHEN and CDR2 SYDVKM. The CDR3 has 14 amino acids.

The genes are TRBV27 and TRBJ1-4; tentatively, D is TRBD1 (5 bases). The CDR3 totals 14 residues. V was shortened by 0 bases and J by 5 bases, with 7 bases between the two germline ends. Germline V CDR1 and CDR2: MNHEY, SMNVEV (reference sequence). CDR3 nucleotide sequence: TGTGCCAGCAGTTTATCAGACAGCAATGAAAAACTGTTTTTT. Translation gives CASSLSDSNEKLFF.

This clone showed up just a few times. The chain couples TRBV11-2 to TRBJ2-7, with 9 bases lining up with TRBD1. From germline, CDR1 is SGHAT and CDR2 FQNNGV. Losses at the gene ends were 3 bases for V and 1 base for J; bases not matched to a gene: 10. The CDR3 runs to 17 residues. CDR3 nucleotides: TGTGCCAGCAGCTTTTACCCTCCGGGACAGGGTTCCTACGAGCAGTACTTC. Translated: CASSFYPPGQGSYEQYF.

V gene TRBV28 combines with J gene TRBJ1-1; TRBD1 matches at 8 bases. The CDR3 length is 15 residues. Germline CDR1 and CDR2: MDHEN and SYDVKM. The V and J ends lost 2 bases and 5 bases, in that order; junction bases with no gene match: 7. The CDR3 sequence is CASSLGQGAGTEAFF. For the CDR3, the DNA is TGTGCCAGCAGTTTAGGTCAGGGGGCAGGTACTGAAGCTTTCTTT.

This clone has more than one count but fewer than ten. One junction end disagrees with the germline gene, perhaps due to a read error. The rearrangement links TRBV12-5 to TRBJ2-1; the D gene is possibly TRBD2 (5 bases). Germline V gene sequence: CDR1 LGHNT, CDR2 FRNRAP. The CDR3 is 11 residues long. The CDR3 DNA is TGTGCTAGTGGTTACGACTCGGCGAGGGTCTTC. Translating gives CASGYDSARVF.

The chain carries TRBV29-1 and TRBJ2-7; 11 bases line up with TRBD1. V shed 5 bases, J shed 7 bases, and the junction held 13 bases outside the gene matches. The CDR3 contains 15 residues. Germline V lookup: CDR1 SQVTM, CDR2 ANQGSEA. CDR3 nucleotides: TGCAGCGTTAACGGCCAGGACAGGGGGCTTGGGGAGCAGTACTTC. Protein product: CSVNGQDRGLGEQYF.

This clone was found a few times. The chain recombines TRBV7-9 with TRBJ2-5; 15 bases fit TRBD2. The germline CDR1 and CDR2 sequences are SEHNR and FQNEAQ (reference sequence). This CDR3 has 18 residues. Trimming cost V 4 bases and J 1 base; bases outside gene matches: 7. Written as DNA, the CDR3 is TGTGCCAGCAGCTCCGGACTAGCGGGAGGGCCGTGCCAAGAGACCCAGTACTTC. Translating gives CASSSGLAGGPCQETQYF.

This chain links TRBV10-3 with TRBJ2-7; D may be TRBD1 (5 bases). The V gene's germline CDR1 is ENHRY and CDR2 SYGVKD. CDR3 size: 15 residues. V was shortened by 6 bases and J by 3 bases, with 18 bases between the two germline ends. DNA for the CDR3: TGTGCCATCAGGCAAGCGACAGCCTTAAACTACGAGCAGTACTTC. Translated: CAIRQATALNYEQYF.

This chain links TRBV5-1 with TRBJ1-2, with D unresolved. CDR3 size: 15 residues. With 0 bases removed from V and 8 bases from J, the gap between germline ends came to 17 bases. Per germline, CDR1 SGHRS and CDR2 YFSETQ. The DNA for the CDR3 is TGCGCCAGCAGCTTGGTAGACTGCGGCACTAGGGGCTACACCTTC. This gives the protein CASSLVDCGTRGYTF.

A single count supports this clone. V and J are TRBV28 and TRBJ2-1; D might be TRBD2 (7 bases). The CDR3 extends over 16 amino acids. Germline V gene sequence: CDR1 MDHEN, CDR2 SYDVKM. V was shortened by 4 bases and J by 4 bases, with 17 bases between the two germline ends. The CDR3 bases are TGTGCCAGCAGTTACGGAAATAGGGGGGGGTACAATGAGCAGTTCTTC. It is translated as CASSYGNRGGYNEQFF.

V gene TRBV12-5 combines with J gene TRBJ1-5; possibly TRBD1 for D (5 bases). V gave up 1 base and J gave up 2 bases, with 6 bases separating them. This CDR3 region has 14 residues. Germline values: CDR1 LGHNT, CDR2 FRNRAP. The CDR3 protein is CASGLGQRNQPQHF. The CDR3 coding sequence is TGTGCTAGTGGTTTGGGACAGCGCAATCAGCCCCAGCATTTT.

This CDR3 is CASSFAGQVNYEQYF. The CDR3 DNA follows: TGTGCCAGCAGCTTCGCAGGACAGGTAAACTACGAGCAGTACTTC. This chain links TRBV11-2 with TRBJ2-7; 7 bases fit TRBD1. CDR1 is SGHAT, CDR2 FQNNGV, per germline. This CDR3 is 15 amino acids long. Germline trimming cut 3 bases from V and 3 bases from J; bases unmatched to any gene: 8.

The V call is TRBV14, the J call TRBJ2-2; D possibly corresponds to TRBD2 (6 bases). Germline V gene sequence: CDR1 SGHDN, CDR2 FVKESK. The germline V and J ends were trimmed by 0 bases and 2 bases, with 10 bases remaining between them. The CDR3 runs 16 residues. The CDR3: CASSQEVADNTGELFF. CDR3 DNA sequence: TGTGCCAGCAGCCAAGAAGTAGCGGATAACACCGGGGAGCTGTTTTTT.

The J gene is TRBJ1-5, the V gene TRBV19; 7 bases are shared with TRBD1. J was trimmed by 2 bases and V by 4 bases; bases with no gene match: 8. CDR1 is LNHDA and CDR2 is SQIVND in the germline V gene (reference sequence). The CDR3 totals 16 residues. The CDR3 region is CASSKPGGGGNQPQHF. For the CDR3, the DNA is TGTGCCAGTAGTAAGCCCGGAGGGGGCGGCAATCAGCCCCAGCATTTT.